The T cell receptor (beta chain) under discussion was sequenced for a study of tumor-infiltrating lymphocytes in primary liver carcinoma. The CDR3 loop spans 12 amino acids. From germline, CDR1 is MNHNS and CDR2 SASEGT. Findings and caveats of the study: Tumor specimens were characterized by a significantly higher top-250-clone fraction than blood (p = 0.039).

Starting from about 0.5 ug of total RNA, TCR beta cDNA was produced with a primer in the constant region. Libraries of TCR beta came from three nested multiplex PCR rounds with slightly modified ARM-PCR. A C-beta reverse primer was combined with TRBV1-TRBV30 forward primers in the first two PCR rounds, and each round had approximately 10 cycles. TCRdb passed the multiplex PCR reads through MiXCR, listing each CDR3 protein once. The sample holds more than 100,000 distinct CDR3 sequences; around 65% are singletons and the top ten take over 7.5%. Concerning this clonotype: Antigen unknown. At one boundary the junction diverges from the germline segment, which might be a read error.

Joint extraction of RNA and DNA used about 17-31 mg of bulk tissue that was unsorted. Input material: tumor-adjacent normal liver tissue. This sequence joins TRBV6-1 and TRBJ2-4, with D unresolved. This receptor was obtained from a woman aged 55-70 years with primary liver carcinoma and hepatitis B virus infection. CDR3 in DNA: TGTGCCAGCAGTGAGGGTAAGTACACTCAGTGTTTC. This encodes CASSEGKYTQCF.